This T cell receptor (beta chain) came from a study of blood T cell repertoires in COVID-19. Overall study context: The cDNA or gDNA used as material had been derived from T cells, B-cell-depleted T cells, or PBMCs.

The data were produced by immunoSEQ multiplex PCR, yet TCRdb's version contains in-frame clones alone and is incomplete. Counted here are 150,000 to 190,000 clones, roughly 80% occurring once; the ten biggest clones make up 3% to 4.5%. Germline lookup yields CDR1 SGHRS and CDR2 YFSETQ. This CDR3 spans 16 amino acids. J gave up 5 bases and V 1 base, and 7 bases lay outside the gene matches. The sequence was obtained from a woman aged 80 or older with acute or convalescent COVID-19. This chain connects TRBV5-1 to TRBJ2-3; 10 bases are shared with TRBD2. The specimen sequenced was peripheral blood. The chain's CDR3 is CASSLIPSGSGDTQYF. The DNA for the CDR3 is TGCGCCAGCAGCTTGATTCCTAGCGGGAGTGGAGATACGCAGTATTTT.